Given below is one T cell receptor (beta chain) in context. There is no known antigen for this receptor. One base away there is no much larger clone; base qualities are not given. These data come from a study of T cells in localized non-small cell lung cancer (dated by TCRdb to the early 2020s). About the study as a whole: The study examined T cell repertoires in 200 to 300 patients with early-stage NSCLC and compared tumors with uninvolved tumor-adjacent lungs. The cohort comprised roughly 230 treatment-naïve NSCLC patients with resected, localized lung tumors. Of the NSCLC patients, roughly 130 were male and 85 to 110 were female, and the mean age was approximately 66 years.

The study at large found these results: A median of approximately 50 of the top 100 tumor clones turned up in the paired uninvolved adjacent lung, and around 27 of those clones also ranked among the top 100 of that same adjacent lung. Uninvolved tumor-adjacent lung showed the highest T cell clonality, higher than tumor, which suggests more focused antigenic responses in the uninvolved tumor-adjacent lung. Because the study design was exploratory, TCR variables were selected using unadjusted p-values without false-discovery rate correction. Multi-region tumor sequencing was not performed, so intratumor heterogeneity could not be excluded. Longer overall survival was associated with higher T cell density in blood, whereas shorter survival was associated with higher clonality in adjacent lung.

At diagnosis, tumor, uninvolved tumor-adjacent lung and peripheral blood were collected and then preserved as a mix of FFPE and fresh-frozen material. For TCR repertoire profiling, blood samples were analyzed in the form of peripheral blood mononuclear cells. Trimming takes 6 bases off V and 1 base off J; junction bases not matched to a gene: 7. The CDR3 starts with the cysteine, ends with the phenylalanine, and has 16 residues. Only the CDR3 part of the read is kept: 48 bases, read in frame from the first base. CDR1 and CDR2, looked up from the germline V gene, are KGHSH and LQKENI. The immunoSEQ Assay was used to sequence TCR beta CDR3 regions from DNA. The study's own analysis went as follows. T cell density was computed as TCR beta template counts normalized to usable DNA estimated by amplifying housekeeping genes. Richness was estimated using the preseqR package, with extrapolation to 400,000 templates for PBMC samples and to 120,000 templates for tissue samples. Clonality was defined as one minus Pielou's evenness. To identify tissue-enriched TCRs, differential abundance testing was run on productive amino-acid clonotypes with a minimum total count of 5 and an alpha of 0.1. Repertoire overlap between compartments was quantified with the Jaccard Index and Morisita Overlap Index. GLIPH clustered TCR beta CDR3s with public tetramer-defined viral CDR3s; viral motifs required at least three viral sequences plus V-gene enrichment. TCRdb's version of the immuneACCESS table is confined to in-frame rearrangements and falls short of the full clone set. An unresolved V gene accounts for under half of the shortfall where checked; the remainder is of unknown origin. V and J calls and clone size are as listed in that table; D and trimming were resolved from the DNA. The sample table contains 25,000 to 35,000 clones; only one count was recorded for about 89% of them. The ten largest make up around 6% of the sample.

In this chain, TRBV18 is recombined with TRBJ2-3; the central 10 bases match TRBD1. This receptor was obtained from a man between 40 and 69 years old with stage II lung adenocarcinoma. Sequences were derived from PBMCs, sampled before any cancer treatment. The nucleotides are TGTGCCAGCTCGTCAACCGGGACAGGGGGCACAGATACGCAGTATTTT. Its product reads: CASSSTGTGGTDTQYF.